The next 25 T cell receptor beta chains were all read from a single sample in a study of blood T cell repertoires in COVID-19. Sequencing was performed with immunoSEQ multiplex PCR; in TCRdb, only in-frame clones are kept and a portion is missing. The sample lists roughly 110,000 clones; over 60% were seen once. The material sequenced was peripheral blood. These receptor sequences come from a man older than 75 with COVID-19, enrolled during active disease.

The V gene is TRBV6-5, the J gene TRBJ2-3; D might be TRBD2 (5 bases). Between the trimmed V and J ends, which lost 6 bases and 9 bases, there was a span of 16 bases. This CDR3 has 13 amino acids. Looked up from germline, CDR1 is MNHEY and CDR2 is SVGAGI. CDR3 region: CASRQREIGTQYF. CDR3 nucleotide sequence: TGTGCCAGCAGACAGAGGGAGATTGGAACGCAGTATTTT.

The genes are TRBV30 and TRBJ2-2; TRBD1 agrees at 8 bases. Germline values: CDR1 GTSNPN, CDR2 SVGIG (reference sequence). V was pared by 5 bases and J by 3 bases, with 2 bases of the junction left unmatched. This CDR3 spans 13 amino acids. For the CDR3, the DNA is TGTGCCTGGGGACAGGGCTACACCGGGGAGCTGTTTTTT. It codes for CAWGQGYTGELFF.

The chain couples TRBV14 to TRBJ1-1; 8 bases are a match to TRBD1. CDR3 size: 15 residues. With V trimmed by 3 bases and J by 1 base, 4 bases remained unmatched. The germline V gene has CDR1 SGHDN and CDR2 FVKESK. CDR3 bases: TGTGCCAGCAGCCACTTGGGACAGGAGAACACTGAAGCTTTCTTT. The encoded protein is CASSHLGQENTEAFF. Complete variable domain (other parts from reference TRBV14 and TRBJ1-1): EAGVTQFPSHSVIEKGQTVTLRCDPISGHDNLYWYRRVMGKEIKFLLHFVKESKQDESGMPNNRFLAERTGGTYSTLKVQPAELEDSGVYFCASSHLGQENTEAFFGQGTRLTVV.

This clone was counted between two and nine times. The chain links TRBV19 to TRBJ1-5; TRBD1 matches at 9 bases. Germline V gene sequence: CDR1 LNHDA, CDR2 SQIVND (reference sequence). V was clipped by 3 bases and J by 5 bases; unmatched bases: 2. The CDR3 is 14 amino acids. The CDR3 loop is CASSMDRGYQPQHF. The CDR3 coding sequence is TGTGCCAGTAGTATGGACAGGGGATATCAGCCCCAGCATTTT. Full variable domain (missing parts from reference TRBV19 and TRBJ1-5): DGGITQSPKYLFRKEGQNVTLSCEQNLNHDAMYWYRQDPGQGLRLIYYSQIVNDFQKGDIAEGYSVSREKKESFPLTVTSAQKNPTAFYLCASSMDRGYQPQHFGDGTRLSIL.

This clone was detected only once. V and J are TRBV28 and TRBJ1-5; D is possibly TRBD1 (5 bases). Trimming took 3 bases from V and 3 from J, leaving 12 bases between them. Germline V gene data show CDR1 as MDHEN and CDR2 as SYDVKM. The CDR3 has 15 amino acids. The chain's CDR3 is CASSFLGGINQPQHF. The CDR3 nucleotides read TGTGCCAGCAGTTTTCTGGGGGGGATCAATCAGCCCCAGCATTTT.

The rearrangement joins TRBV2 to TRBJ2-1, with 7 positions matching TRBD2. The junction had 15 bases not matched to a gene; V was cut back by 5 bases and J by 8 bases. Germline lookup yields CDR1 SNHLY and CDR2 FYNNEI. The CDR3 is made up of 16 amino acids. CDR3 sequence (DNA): TGTGCCAGCAGTCGGGGGAGTGGTAGCGGGCTGGATGAGCAGTTCTTC. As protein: CASSRGSGSGLDEQFF.

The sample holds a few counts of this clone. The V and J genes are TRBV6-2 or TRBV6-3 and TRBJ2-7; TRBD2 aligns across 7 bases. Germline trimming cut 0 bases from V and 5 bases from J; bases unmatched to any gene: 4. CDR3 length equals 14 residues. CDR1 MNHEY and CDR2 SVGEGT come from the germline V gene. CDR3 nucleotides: TGTGCCAGCAGTTACTCGAGCGGGGCACACGAGCAGTACTTC. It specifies CASSYSSGAHEQYF.

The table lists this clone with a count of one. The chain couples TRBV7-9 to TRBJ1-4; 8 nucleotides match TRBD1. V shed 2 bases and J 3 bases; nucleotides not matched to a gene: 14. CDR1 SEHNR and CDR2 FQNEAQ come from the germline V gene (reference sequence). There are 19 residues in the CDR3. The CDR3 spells CASSLLRQGRKGANEKLFF. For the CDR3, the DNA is TGTGCCAGCAGCTTACTGAGACAGGGGCGAAAAGGAGCTAATGAAAAACTGTTTTTT.

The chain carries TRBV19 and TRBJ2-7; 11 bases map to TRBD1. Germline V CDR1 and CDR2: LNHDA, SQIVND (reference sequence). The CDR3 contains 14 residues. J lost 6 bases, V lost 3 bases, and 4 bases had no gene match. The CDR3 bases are TGTGCCAGTAGTATTACGGGACAGGGGGGCGAGCAGTACTTC. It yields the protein CASSITGQGGEQYF.

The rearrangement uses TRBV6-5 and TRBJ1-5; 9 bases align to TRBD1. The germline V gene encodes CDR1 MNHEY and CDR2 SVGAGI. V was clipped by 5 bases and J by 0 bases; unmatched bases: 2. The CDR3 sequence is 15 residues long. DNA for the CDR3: TGTGCCAGCAGTCGGACAGGGGATAGCAATCAGCCCCAGCATTTT. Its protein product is CASSRTGDSNQPQHF.

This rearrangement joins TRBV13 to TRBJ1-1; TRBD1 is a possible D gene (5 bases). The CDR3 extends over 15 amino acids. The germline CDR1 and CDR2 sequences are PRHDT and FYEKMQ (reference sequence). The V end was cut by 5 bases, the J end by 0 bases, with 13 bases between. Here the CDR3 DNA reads TGTGCCAGCAGCCATAGACAGCCCCTGAACACTGAAGCTTTCTTT. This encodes CASSHRQPLNTEAFF.

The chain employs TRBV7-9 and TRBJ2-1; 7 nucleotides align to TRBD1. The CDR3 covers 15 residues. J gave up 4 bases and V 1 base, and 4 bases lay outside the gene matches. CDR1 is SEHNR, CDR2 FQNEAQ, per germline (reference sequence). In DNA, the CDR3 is TGTGCCAGCAGCTTAGACAGGGGTGGTTACAATGAGCAGTTCTTC. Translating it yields CASSLDRGGYNEQFF. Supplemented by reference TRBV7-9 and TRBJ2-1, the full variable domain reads DTGVSQNPRHKITKRGQNVTFRCDPISEHNRLYWYRQTLGQGPEFLTYFQNEAQLEKSRLLSDRFSAERPKGSFSTLEIQRTEQGDSAMYLCASSLDRGGYNEQFFGPGTRLTVL.

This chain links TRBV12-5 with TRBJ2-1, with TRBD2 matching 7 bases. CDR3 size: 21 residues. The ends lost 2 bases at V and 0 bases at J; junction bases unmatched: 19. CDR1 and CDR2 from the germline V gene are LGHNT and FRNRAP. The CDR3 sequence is CASGLLRDGGAGVRSYNEQFF. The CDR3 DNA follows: TGTGCTAGTGGTTTGCTCCGGGACGGTGGGGCGGGAGTCCGCTCCTACAATGAGCAGTTCTTC.

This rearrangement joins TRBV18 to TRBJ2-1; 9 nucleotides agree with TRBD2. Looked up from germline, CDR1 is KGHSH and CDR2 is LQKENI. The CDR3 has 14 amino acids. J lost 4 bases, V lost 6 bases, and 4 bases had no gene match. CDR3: CASSLSGGYNEQFF. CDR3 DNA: TGTGCCAGCTCGCTTAGCGGGGGATACAATGAGCAGTTCTTC. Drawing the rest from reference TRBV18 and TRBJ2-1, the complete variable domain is NAGVMQNPRHLVRRRGQEARLRCSPMKGHSHVYWYRQLPEEGLKFMVYLQKENIIDESGMPKERFSAEFPKEGPSILRIQQVVRGDSAAYFCASSLSGGYNEQFFGPGTRLTVL.

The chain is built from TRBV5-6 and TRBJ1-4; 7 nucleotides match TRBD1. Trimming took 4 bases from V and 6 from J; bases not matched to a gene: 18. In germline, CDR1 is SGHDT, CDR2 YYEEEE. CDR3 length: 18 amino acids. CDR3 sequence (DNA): TGTGCCAGCAGCAGTCCGTCTGACCGGACAGGCCAATATGAAAAACTGTTTTTT. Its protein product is CASSSPSDRTGQYEKLFF. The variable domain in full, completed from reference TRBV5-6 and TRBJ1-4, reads DAGVTQSPTHLIKTRGQQVTLRCSPKSGHDTVSWYQQALGQGPQFIFQYYEEEERQRGNFPDRFSGHQFPNYSSELNVNALLLGDSALYLCASSSPSDRTGQYEKLFFGSGTQLSVL.

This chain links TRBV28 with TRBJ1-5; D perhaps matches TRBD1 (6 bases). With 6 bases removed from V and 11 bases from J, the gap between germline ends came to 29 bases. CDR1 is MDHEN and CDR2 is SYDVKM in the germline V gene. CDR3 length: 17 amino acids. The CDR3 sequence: CASSSLGAQGAMRAQHF. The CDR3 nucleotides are TGTGCCAGCAGCTCTTTAGGGGCACAGGGAGCTATGAGGGCCCAGCATTTT.

This CDR3 is CASSLDRGHGYTF. Here the CDR3 DNA reads TGTGCCAGCAGTCTCGACAGGGGCCATGGCTACACCTTC. The chain employs TRBV6-5 and TRBJ1-2; TRBD1 agrees at 8 bases. The CDR3 extends over 13 amino acids. The V and J ends lost 5 bases and 6 bases, in that order; junction bases with no gene match: 5. CDR1 is MNHEY, CDR2 SVGAGI, per germline.

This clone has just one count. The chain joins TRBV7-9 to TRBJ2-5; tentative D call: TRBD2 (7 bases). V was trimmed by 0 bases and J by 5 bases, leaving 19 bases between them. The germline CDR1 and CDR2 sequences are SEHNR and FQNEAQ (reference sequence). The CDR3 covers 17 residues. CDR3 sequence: CASSLAPQGPGGETQYF. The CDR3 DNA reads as TGTGCCAGCAGCTTAGCCCCACAGGGTCCCGGGGGGGAGACCCAGTACTTC.

CDR3 protein: CASSPQGNDNEQFF. The CDR3 nucleotides read TGTGCCAGCTCACCACAGGGGAACGACAATGAGCAGTTCTTC. This chain links TRBV18 with TRBJ2-1, with D possibly being TRBD1 (5 bases). The CDR3 sequence is 14 residues long. V was cut by 1 base and J by 5 bases, with 9 bases left in between. Germline CDR1 reads KGHSH; CDR2 reads LQKENI.

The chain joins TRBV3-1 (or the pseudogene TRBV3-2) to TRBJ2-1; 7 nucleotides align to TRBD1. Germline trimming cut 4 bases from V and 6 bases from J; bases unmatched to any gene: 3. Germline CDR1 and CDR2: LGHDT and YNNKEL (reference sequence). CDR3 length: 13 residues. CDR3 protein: CASSLSGGNEQFF. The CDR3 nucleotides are TGTGCCAGCAGCCTCTCAGGGGGCAATGAGCAGTTCTTC.

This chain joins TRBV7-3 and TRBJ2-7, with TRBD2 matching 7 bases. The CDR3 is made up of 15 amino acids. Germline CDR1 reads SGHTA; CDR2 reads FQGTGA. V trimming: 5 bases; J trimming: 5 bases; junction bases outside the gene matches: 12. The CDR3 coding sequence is TGTGCCAGCAGCCCGACCGGGACTATAGGAGACGAGCAGTACTTC. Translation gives CASSPTGTIGDEQYF. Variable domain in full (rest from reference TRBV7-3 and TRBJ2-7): GAGVSQTPSNKVTEKGKYVELRCDPISGHTALYWYRQSLGQGPEFLIYFQGTGAADDSGLPNDRFFAVRPEGSVSTLKIQRTERGDSAVYLCASSPTGTIGDEQYFGPGTRLTVT.

CDR3 coding DNA: TGTGCCAGCAGCGTAGGCAGCGGGTTAAGCACAGATACGCAGTATTTT. It yields the protein CASSVGSGLSTDTQYF. This chain uses TRBV9 with TRBJ2-3; the D gene is possibly TRBD2 (6 bases). V was pared by 0 bases and J by 0 bases, with 11 bases between. In germline, CDR1 is SGDLS, CDR2 YYNGEE. The CDR3 totals 16 residues.

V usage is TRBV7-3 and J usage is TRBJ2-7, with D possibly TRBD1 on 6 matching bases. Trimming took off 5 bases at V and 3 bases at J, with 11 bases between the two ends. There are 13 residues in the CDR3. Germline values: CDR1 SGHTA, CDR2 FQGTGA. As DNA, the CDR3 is TGTGCCAGCAGCGAGGGGACAAACTACGAGCAGTACTTC. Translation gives CASSEGTNYEQYF.

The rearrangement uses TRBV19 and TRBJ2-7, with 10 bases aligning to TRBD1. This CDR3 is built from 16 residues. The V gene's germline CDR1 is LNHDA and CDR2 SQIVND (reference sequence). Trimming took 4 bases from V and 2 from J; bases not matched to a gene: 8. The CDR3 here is CASSRGGTGDAYEQYF. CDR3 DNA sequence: TGTGCCAGTAGTAGGGGAGGGACAGGGGACGCCTACGAGCAGTACTTC. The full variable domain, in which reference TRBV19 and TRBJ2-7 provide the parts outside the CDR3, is DGGITQSPKYLFRKEGQNVTLSCEQNLNHDAMYWYRQDPGQGLRLIYYSQIVNDFQKGDIAEGYSVSREKKESFPLTVTSAQKNPTAFYLCASSRGGTGDAYEQYFGPGTRLTVT.

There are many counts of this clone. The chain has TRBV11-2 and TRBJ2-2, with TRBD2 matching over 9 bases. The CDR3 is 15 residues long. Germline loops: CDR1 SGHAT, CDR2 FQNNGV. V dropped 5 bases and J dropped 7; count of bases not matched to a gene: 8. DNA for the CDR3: TGTGCCAGCAGCCTTAGCGGGAGTCCGGGCGGGGAGCTGTTTTTT. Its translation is CASSLSGSPGGELFF.